This T cell receptor beta chain emerged from a study of T cell changes during pregnancy in multiple sclerosis. Germline V gene sequence: CDR1 MNHEY, CDR2 SMNVEV (reference sequence). V was trimmed by 8 bases and J by 0 bases, leaving 8 bases between them. The CDR3 has 13 residues. Generated by immunoSEQ multiplex PCR, the TCRdb table keeps only in-frame clones and is missing some. This table has about 70,000 clones, approximately 92% appearing once. The TCR sequence derives from a female donor with multiple sclerosis, enrolled in a pregnancy study. V gene TRBV27 combines with J gene TRBJ1-5, with unresolved D. The sample here was peripheral blood, taken before pregnancy. CDR3 DNA sequence: TGTGCCAGCGCGCGAGATAGCAATCAGCCCCAGCATTTT. Translating it yields CASARDSNQPQHF.